The clone carrying this TCR beta chain occurred a few times. Its target is not known. This specimen comes from a study of human T cells and chemical hapten exposure. Study results and limitations: Given that the donors had alopecia, their immune response may differ from that seen in healthy people.

V lost 1 base and J lost 8, with 11 bases in between. The CDR3 consists of 13 residues. The germline V gene has CDR1 SGHTA and CDR2 FQGNSA. As to time point: patch test 3, about 24 weeks after DPC sensitization. Indicated treatment: therapeutic diphenylcyclopropenone sensitization with weekly scalp DPC. Blood draws came first, before each patch test. The library labeled individual cDNA molecules by adding unique molecular identifiers to them. TCRdb used MiXCR to reprocess the RACE reads, holding one entry per CDR3 protein. The sample gives 60,000 to 65,000 distinct CDR3 sequences, approximately 9.9% of which show up once; approximately 2.4% is in the top ten.

This chain links TRBV7-2 with TRBJ1-1, with no clear D. The clonotype was recovered from a woman in her 30s with alopecia areata. Some clones in this sample may be carry-over from other donors' samples. Material: whole blood, obtained in connection with sensitization to the hapten diphenylcyclopropenone (DPC). The CDR3, as DNA: TGTGCCAGCAGCTTAGATCCCAGGAGCGAAGCTTTCTTT. Translating gives CASSLDPRSEAFF.